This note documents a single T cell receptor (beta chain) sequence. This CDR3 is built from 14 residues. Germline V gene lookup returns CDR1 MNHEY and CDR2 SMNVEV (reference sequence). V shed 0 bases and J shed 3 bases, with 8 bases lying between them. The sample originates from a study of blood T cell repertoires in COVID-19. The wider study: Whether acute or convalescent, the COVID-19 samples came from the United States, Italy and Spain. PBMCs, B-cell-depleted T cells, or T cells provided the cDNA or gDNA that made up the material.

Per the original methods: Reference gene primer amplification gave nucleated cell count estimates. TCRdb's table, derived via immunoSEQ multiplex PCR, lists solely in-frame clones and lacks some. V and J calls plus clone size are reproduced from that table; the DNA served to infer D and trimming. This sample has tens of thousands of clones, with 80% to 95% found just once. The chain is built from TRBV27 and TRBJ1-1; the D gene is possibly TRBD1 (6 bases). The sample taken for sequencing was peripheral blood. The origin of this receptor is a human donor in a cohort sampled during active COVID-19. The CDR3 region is CASSLSGGDTEAFF. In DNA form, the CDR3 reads TGTGCCAGCAGTTTATCAGGGGGAGACACTGAAGCTTTCTTT.